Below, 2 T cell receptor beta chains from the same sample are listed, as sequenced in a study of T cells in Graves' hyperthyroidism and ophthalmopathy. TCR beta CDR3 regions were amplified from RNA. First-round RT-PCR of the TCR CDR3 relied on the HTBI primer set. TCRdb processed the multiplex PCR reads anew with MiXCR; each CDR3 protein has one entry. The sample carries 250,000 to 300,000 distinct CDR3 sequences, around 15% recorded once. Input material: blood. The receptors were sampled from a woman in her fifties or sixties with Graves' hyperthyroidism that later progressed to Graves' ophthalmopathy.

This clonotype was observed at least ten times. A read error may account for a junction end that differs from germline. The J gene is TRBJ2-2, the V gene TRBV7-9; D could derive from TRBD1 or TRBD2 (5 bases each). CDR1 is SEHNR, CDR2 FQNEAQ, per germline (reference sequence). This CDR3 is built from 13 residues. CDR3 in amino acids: CANSRDNTGELFF. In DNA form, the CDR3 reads TGTGCCAACAGCCGGGACAACACCGGGGAGCTGTTTTTT. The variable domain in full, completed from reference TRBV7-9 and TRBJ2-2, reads DTGVSQNPRHKITKRGQNVTFRCDPISEHNRLYWYRQTLGQGPEFLTYFQNEAQLEKSRLLSDRFSAERPKGSFSTLEIQRTEQGDSAMYLCANSRDNTGELFFGEGSRLTVL.

CDR3 region: CASSPVGVPGGDQYF. The CDR3 nucleotides read TGTGCCAGCAGCCCCGTAGGGGTCCCTGGGGGAGACCAGTACTTC. The chain carries TRBV2 and TRBJ2-5; perhaps D is TRBD1 or TRBD2 (5 bases each). The germline V gene encodes CDR1 SNHLY and CDR2 FYNNEI. This CDR3 spans 15 amino acids. V dropped 6 bases and J dropped 10 bases, with 24 bases sitting between them.